A selection of T cell receptor beta chains follows, all from one sample in a study of beta chain features in type 1 diabetes. TCRdb keeps only in-frame clones here, not all; method: immunoSEQ multiplex PCR. The sample lists some 500,000 clones, 9.5% to 12% seen once, with more than 0.045% in the top ten. Specimen: naive CD4+ T cells from blood. The receptor set was obtained from a woman aged 18-29 years in good health. CDR3s include the opening cysteine and the closing phenylalanine or tryptophan.

v_gene	j_gene	CDR3aa
TRBV7-3	TRBJ2-6	CASSSGLSGANVLTF
TRBV5-4	TRBJ2-3	CASSLGTGPSTDTQYF
TRBV7-8	TRBJ1-5	CASSSSQGARSNQPQHF
TRBV9	TRBJ2-5	CASSVASQETQYF
TRBV5-1	TRBJ1-1	CASSPGWGTEAFF
TRBV11-2	TRBJ2-3	CASTVAGGPLDTQYF
TRBV7-3	TRBJ1-1	CASSSVAAGEAFF
TRBV7-2	TRBJ2-1	CASSLEASGRGWFF
TRBV5-6	TRBJ1-4	CASSGGQGINEKLFF
TRBV19	TRBJ2-1	CASSIVGEQFF
TRBV5-4	TRBJ2-7	CASSFRDRSSYEQYF
TRBV7-2	TRBJ2-5	CASSPGQRQETQYF
TRBV5-4	TRBJ2-3	CASSKDRGADTQYF